This T cell receptor (beta chain) was found in a study of beta chain features in type 1 diabetes. About this clone itself: The antigen is unknown.

CDR1 and CDR2 from the germline V gene are SGHDT and YYEEEE. The germline V and J ends were trimmed by 1 base and 2 bases, with 12 bases remaining between them. This CDR3 has 15 residues. Notes on the study in general: Significant though moderate, a shortening of TCRB CDR3s appeared in all four CD4+ subsets of Type 1 diabetes patients.

All of the isolated RNA was reverse transcribed, so expressed TCRB transcripts were sequenced. Only in-frame clones appear in the TCRdb table, and some are missing; sequencing was by immunoSEQ multiplex PCR. The sample lists nearly 700,000 clones, about an eighth occurring once. This chain uses TRBV5-6 with TRBJ2-5; D remains unclear. The clonotype originates from a young man with type 1 diabetes. The sequenced material came from naive CD4+ T cells from blood. This chain's CDR3 is CASSLRRVYQETQYF. DNA of the CDR3: TGTGCCAGCAGCTTGAGAAGGGTCTATCAAGAGACCCAGTACTTC.